This record covers a single T cell receptor (beta chain). This record comes from a study of T cell changes during pregnancy in multiple sclerosis. Between the trimmed V and J ends, which lost 0 bases and 6 bases, there was a span of 13 bases. The CDR3 consists of 15 residues. Germline V gene data show CDR1 as SGHDN and CDR2 as FVKESK. Repertoires were generated with immunoSEQ multiplex PCR, while TCRdb's copy carries only in-frame clones and drops some. Of some 69,000 clones in the sample, around 91% were seen once. The chain employs TRBV14 and TRBJ2-3, with a weak D call TRBD1 (5 bases). Sample: peripheral blood, taken in the second trimester of pregnancy. The clonotype was recovered from a female donor in good health, enrolled as a control in a pregnancy study. The CDR3 bases are TGTGCCAGCAGCCAAGATCAGGGCTTGGGCGATACGCAGTATTTT. It specifies CASSQDQGLGDTQYF.